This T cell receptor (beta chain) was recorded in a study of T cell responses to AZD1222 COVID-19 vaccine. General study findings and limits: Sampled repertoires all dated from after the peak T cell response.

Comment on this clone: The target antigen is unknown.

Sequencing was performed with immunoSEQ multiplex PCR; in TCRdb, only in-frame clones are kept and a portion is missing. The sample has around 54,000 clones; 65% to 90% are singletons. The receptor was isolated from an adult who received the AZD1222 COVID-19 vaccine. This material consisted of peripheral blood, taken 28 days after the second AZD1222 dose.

CDR3 amino acids: CASSLQGNNQPQHF. CDR3 in DNA: TGCGCCAGCAGCTTACAGGGAAACAATCAGCCCCAGCATTTT. J is TRBJ1-5 and V is TRBV5-1; TRBD1 is a possible D gene (6 bases). Trimming took off 2 bases at V and 3 bases at J, with 9 bases between the two ends. The CDR3 is 14 amino acids. Germline V gives CDR1 SGHRS, CDR2 YFSETQ.